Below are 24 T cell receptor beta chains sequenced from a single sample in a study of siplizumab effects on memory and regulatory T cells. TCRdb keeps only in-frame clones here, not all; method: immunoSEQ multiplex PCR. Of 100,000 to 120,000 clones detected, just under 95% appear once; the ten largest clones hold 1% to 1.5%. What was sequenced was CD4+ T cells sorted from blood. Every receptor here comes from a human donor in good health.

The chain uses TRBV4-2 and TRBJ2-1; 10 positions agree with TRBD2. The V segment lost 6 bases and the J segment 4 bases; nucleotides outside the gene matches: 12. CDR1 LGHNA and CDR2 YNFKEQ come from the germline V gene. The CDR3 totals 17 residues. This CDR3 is CASRPSQREGRYNEQFF. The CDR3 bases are TGTGCCAGCAGACCTTCCCAGCGGGAGGGCCGGTACAATGAGCAGTTCTTC.

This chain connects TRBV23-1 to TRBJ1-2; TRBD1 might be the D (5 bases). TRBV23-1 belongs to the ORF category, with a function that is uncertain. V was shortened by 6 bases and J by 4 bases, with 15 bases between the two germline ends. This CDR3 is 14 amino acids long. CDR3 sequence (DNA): TGCGCCAGCAGCCCAGGGAAGATCAGCTATGGCTACACCTTC. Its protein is CASSPGKISYGYTF.

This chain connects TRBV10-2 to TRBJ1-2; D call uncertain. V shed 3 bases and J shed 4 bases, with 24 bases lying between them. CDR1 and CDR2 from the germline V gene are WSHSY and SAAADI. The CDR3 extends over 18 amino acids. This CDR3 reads CASSDYTLKVRGGYGYTF. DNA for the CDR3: TGCGCCAGCAGTGACTACACGTTAAAGGTCCGGGGAGGCTATGGCTACACCTTC.

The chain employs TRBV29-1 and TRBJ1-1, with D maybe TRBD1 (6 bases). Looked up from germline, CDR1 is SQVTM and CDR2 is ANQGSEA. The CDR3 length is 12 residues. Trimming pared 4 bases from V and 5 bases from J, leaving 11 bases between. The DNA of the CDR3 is TGCAGCGTTGGAGGGGGAAGGACTGAAGCTTTCTTT. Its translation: CSVGGGRTEAFF.

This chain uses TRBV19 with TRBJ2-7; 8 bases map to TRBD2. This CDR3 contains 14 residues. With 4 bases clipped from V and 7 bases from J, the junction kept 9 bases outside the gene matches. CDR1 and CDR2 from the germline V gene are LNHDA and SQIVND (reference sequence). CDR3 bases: TGTGCCAGTAGTAAACCGGGACTAGAGGGTGAGCAGTACTTC. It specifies CASSKPGLEGEQYF.

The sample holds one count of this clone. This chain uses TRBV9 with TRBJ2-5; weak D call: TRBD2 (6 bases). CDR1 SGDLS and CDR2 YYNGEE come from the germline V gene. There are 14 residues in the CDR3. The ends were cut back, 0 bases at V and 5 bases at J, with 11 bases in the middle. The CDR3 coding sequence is TGTGCCAGCAGCGTAGAAGCGGGCGTCGAGACCCAGTACTTC. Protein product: CASSVEAGVETQYF.

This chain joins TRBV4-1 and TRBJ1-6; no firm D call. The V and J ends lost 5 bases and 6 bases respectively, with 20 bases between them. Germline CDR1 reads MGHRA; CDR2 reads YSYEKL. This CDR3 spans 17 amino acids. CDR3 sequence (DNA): TGCGCCAGCAGCACCCGGGTATCAGGAGTGGGTAATTCACCCCTCCACTTT. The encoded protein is CASSTRVSGVGNSPLHF.

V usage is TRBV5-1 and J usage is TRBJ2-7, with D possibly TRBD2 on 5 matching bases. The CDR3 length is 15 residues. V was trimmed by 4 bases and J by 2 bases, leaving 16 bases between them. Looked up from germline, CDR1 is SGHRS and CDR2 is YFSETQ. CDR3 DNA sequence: TGCGCCAGCAGCCCGGACGGCCTACTAGCCTACGAGCAGTACTTC. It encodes CASSPDGLLAYEQYF.

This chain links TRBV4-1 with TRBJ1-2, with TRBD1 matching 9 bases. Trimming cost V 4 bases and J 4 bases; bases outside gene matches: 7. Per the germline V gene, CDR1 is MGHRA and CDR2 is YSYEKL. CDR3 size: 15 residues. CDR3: CASSPWDRDSYGYTF. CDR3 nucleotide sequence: TGCGCCAGCAGCCCCTGGGACAGGGACAGCTATGGCTACACCTTC.

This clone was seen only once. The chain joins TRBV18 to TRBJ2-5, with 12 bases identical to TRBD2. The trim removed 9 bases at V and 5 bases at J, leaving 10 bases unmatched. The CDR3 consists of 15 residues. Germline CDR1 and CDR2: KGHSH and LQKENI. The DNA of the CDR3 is TGTGCCAGTCGAGTGGGACTAGCGGGTTTGGAGACCCAGTACTTC. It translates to CASRVGLAGLETQYF.

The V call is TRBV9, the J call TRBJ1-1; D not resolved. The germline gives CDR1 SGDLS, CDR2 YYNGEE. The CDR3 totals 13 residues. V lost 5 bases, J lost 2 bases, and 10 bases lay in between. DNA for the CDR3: TGTGCCAGCAGACCTGACACTAACACTGAAGCTTTCTTT. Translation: CASRPDTNTEAFF.

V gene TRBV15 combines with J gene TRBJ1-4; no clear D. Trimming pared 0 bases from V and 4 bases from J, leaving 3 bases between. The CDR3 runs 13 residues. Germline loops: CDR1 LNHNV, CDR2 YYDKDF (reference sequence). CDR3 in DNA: TGTGCCACCAGCAGAGACCTTAATGAAAAACTGTTTTTT. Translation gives CATSRDLNEKLFF.

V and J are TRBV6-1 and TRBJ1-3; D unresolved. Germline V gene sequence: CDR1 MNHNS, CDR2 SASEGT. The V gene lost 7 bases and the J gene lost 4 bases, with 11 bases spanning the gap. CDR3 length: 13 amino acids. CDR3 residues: CASNSGQGNTIYF. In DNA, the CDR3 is TGTGCCAGCAATTCGGGTCAAGGAAACACCATATATTTT.

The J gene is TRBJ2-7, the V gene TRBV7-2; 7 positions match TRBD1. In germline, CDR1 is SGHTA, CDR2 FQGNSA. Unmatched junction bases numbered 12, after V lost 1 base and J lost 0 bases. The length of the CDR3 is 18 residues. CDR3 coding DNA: TGTGCCAGCAGCTTAGTAGGGGGCCAGGGCAAGAGCTCCTACGAGCAGTACTTC. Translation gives CASSLVGGQGKSSYEQYF.

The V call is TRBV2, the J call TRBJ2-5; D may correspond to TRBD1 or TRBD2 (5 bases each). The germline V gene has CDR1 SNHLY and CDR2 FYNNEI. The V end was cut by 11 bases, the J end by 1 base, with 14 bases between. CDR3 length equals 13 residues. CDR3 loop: CAGAWDGQETQYF. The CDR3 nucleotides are TGTGCCGGGGCCTGGGACGGCCAAGAGACCCAGTACTTC.

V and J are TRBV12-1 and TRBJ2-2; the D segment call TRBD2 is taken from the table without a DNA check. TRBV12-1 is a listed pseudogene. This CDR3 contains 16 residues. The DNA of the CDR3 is TGTGCCAGCAGCCCCCCTGGTGGGAGCAACACCGGGGAGCTGTTTTTT. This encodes CASSPPGGSNTGELFF.

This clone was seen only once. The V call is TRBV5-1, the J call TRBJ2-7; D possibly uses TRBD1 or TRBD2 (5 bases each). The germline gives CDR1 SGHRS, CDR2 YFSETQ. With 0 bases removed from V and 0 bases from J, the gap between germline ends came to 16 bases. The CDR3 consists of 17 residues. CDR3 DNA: TGCGCCAGCAGCTTGGGACAGCCCGGGACGTTCTCCTACGAGCAGTACTTC. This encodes CASSLGQPGTFSYEQYF.

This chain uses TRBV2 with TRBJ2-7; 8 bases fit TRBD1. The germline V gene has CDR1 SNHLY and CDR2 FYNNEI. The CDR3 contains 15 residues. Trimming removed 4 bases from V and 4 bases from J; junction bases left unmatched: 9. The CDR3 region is CASSGQGQGRYEQYF. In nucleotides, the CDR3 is TGTGCCAGCAGTGGGCAAGGACAGGGTCGGTACGAGCAGTACTTC.

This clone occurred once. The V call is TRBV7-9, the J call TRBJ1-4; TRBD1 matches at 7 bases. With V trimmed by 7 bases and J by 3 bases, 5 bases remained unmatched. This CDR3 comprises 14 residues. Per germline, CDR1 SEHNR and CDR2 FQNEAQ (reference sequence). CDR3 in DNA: TGTGCCAGCAACCCAAGGGGGCCTAATGAAAAACTGTTTTTT. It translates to CASNPRGPNEKLFF.

CDR3 coding DNA: TGCAGTGCTGCGCATCCGGGGGGCCAGTACTTC. It translates to CSAAHPGGQYF. The chain uses TRBV20-1 and TRBJ2-5; TRBD2 matches at 7 bases. The germline V gene encodes CDR1 DFQATT and CDR2 SNEGSKA (reference sequence). Unmatched junction bases numbered 7, after V lost 5 bases and J lost 10 bases. The CDR3 contains 11 residues.

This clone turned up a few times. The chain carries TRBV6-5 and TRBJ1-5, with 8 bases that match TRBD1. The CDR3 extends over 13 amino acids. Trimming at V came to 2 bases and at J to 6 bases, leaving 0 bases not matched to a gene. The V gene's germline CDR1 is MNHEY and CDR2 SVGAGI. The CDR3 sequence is CASSYDRGQPQHF. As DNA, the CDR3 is TGTGCCAGCAGTTACGACAGGGGTCAGCCCCAGCATTTT.

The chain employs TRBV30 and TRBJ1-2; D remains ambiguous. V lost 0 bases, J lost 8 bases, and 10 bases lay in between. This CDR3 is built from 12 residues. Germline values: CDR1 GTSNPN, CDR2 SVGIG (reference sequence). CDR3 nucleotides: TGTGCCTGGAGTGTAGGTCAGCCCGGCTACACCTTC. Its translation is CAWSVGQPGYTF.

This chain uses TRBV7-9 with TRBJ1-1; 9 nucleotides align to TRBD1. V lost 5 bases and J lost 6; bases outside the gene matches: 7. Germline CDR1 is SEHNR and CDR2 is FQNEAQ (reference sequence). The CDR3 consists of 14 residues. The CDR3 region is CASSPDRGRPEAFF. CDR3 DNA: TGTGCCAGCAGCCCGGACAGGGGACGACCTGAAGCTTTCTTT.

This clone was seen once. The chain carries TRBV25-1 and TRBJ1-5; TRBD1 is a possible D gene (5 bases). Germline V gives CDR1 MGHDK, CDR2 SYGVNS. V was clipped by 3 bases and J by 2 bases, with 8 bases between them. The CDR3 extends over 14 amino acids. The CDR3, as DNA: TGTGCCAGCAGTGATTTACAGGGCAATCAGCCCCAGCATTTT. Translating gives CASSDLQGNQPQHF.